This T cell receptor (beta chain) appears in the sequencing data of a study of T cell responses to AZD1222 COVID-19 vaccine. The study's findings and limits: Clonal diversity was possibly underestimated; the donors were predominantly white British and more often female. It was only a handful of AZD1222 recipients who were seropositive at baseline.

Generated by immunoSEQ multiplex PCR, the TCRdb table keeps only in-frame clones and is missing some. This sample has about 110,000 clones, with around 90% found just once. On this clone itself: Its antigen remains unidentified.

This CDR3 contains 17 residues. The V end lost 2 bases, the J end lost 4 bases, and 18 bases lay between the germline ends. CDR1 is MDHEN and CDR2 is SYDVKM in the germline V gene. The material was peripheral blood, obtained on day 0 of AZD1222 vaccination. The receptor comes from an adult in good health. The chain links TRBV28 to TRBJ2-1; possibly TRBD2 for D (7 bases). The chain's CDR3 is CASSLVRGGLGYNEQFF. The CDR3 DNA reads TGTGCCAGCAGTTTAGTCCGCGGGGGCCTGGGGTACAATGAGCAGTTCTTC.